Below, 2 T cell receptor beta chains from the same sample are listed, as sequenced in a study of blood T cell repertoires in COVID-19. The method was immunoSEQ multiplex PCR; TCRdb's version includes in-frame clones alone and lacks a portion of them. The data hold tens of thousands of clones, with approximately 90% observed a single time. Input material: peripheral blood. The receptors stem from a woman aged 45-60 years with active or convalescent COVID-19.

The V call is TRBV9, the J call TRBJ1-6; D uncertain. Germline V lookup: CDR1 SGDLS, CDR2 YYNGEE. The CDR3 spans 14 residues. V dropped 0 bases and J dropped 10 bases, with 11 bases sitting between them. The chain's CDR3 is CASSVASEGSPLHF. CDR3 bases: TGTGCCAGCAGCGTAGCATCCGAGGGATCACCCCTCCACTTT.

The CDR3 reads CASSGAGGANTDTQYF. CDR3 coding DNA: TGCGCCAGCAGCGGGGCGGGGGGGGCTAACACAGATACGCAGTATTTT. This chain connects TRBV5-1 to TRBJ2-3; the match to TRBD2 covers 9 bases. CDR1 is SGHRS and CDR2 is YFSETQ in the germline V gene. J lost 2 bases, V lost 4 bases, and 8 bases had no gene match. The CDR3 loop spans 16 amino acids.